One and the same sample provided the 10 T cell receptor beta chains below, sequenced in a study of T-cell memory formation after mild COVID-19. TCRdb re-derived calls from the 5' RACE reads in MiXCR, one entry per CDR3 protein. Of around 180,000 distinct CDR3 sequences detected, about 18% appear once; the ten largest clones hold roughly 4%. The source material was PBMCs or a T cell subset sorted from them (not recorded which). All receptors derive from a man aged 18 to 30 who had mild COVID-19 (a few samples of this study predate the infection). Cell type and time point are not known.

The rearrangement links TRBV2 to TRBJ2-5; D not resolved. V lost 3 bases to trimming and J lost 2 bases, with 4 bases between them. The CDR3 extends over 12 amino acids. Per germline, CDR1 SNHLY and CDR2 FYNNEI. The CDR3 is CASSELQETQYF. As DNA, the CDR3 is TGTGCCAGCAGTGAGCTACAAGAGACCCAGTACTTC.

This clonotype was counted only a few times. The V and J genes are TRBV24-1 and TRBJ2-2; perhaps TRBD2 as D (7 bases). Per the germline V gene, CDR1 is KGHDR and CDR2 is SFDVKD. Trimming removed 9 bases at V and 6 bases at J, with 10 bases between. The CDR3 loop spans 12 amino acids. The DNA for the CDR3 is TGTGCCACCGGGGGGGGCTCCGGGGAGCTGTTTTTT. Amino acids: CATGGGSGELFF.

The gene calls are TRBV25-1 and TRBJ2-1; 7 bases are shared with TRBD1. With V trimmed by 4 bases and J by 9 bases, 12 bases remained unmatched. This CDR3 spans 15 amino acids. Germline CDR1 reads MGHDK; CDR2 reads SYGVNS. In DNA form, the CDR3 reads TGTGCCAGCAGTGTAAGACAGGGTTTCGATCTTGAGCAGTTCTTC. It specifies CASSVRQGFDLEQFF.

This clonotype appeared many times. V is TRBV27 and J is TRBJ2-3; 10 nucleotides line up with TRBD2. Germline V lookup: CDR1 MNHEY, CDR2 SMNVEV (reference sequence). The ends lost 5 bases at V and 4 bases at J; junction bases unmatched: 12. The CDR3 is 17 amino acids. The CDR3 protein is CASSTGSGGARADTQYF. The CDR3 DNA reads TGTGCCAGCAGTACCGGGAGCGGGGGGGCCAGGGCAGATACGCAGTATTTT.

V usage is TRBV15 and J usage is TRBJ2-3; TRBD2 might be the D (6 bases). V was clipped by 2 bases and J by 0 bases, with 18 bases between them. Germline CDR1 and CDR2: LNHNV and YYDKDF (reference sequence). The CDR3 has 18 amino acids. The CDR3: CATSRSRGWSGSTDTQYF. As DNA, the CDR3 is TGTGCCACCAGCAGATCCCGGGGATGGAGCGGGAGCACAGATACGCAGTATTTT. Full variable domain (rest looked up from reference TRBV15 and TRBJ2-3): DAMVIQNPRYQVTQFGKPVTLSCSQTLNHNVMYWYQQKSSQAPKLLFHYYDKDFNNEADTPDNFQSRRPNTSFCFLDIRSPGLGDTAMYLCATSRSRGWSGSTDTQYFGPGTRLTVL.

V gene TRBV28 combines with J gene TRBJ2-3, with a tentative D call TRBD1 (6 bases). V shed 10 bases and J shed 8 bases, with 13 bases lying between them. The CDR3 sequence is 11 residues long. Germline loops: CDR1 MDHEN, CDR2 SYDVKM. Here the CDR3 DNA reads TGTGCCACCTACAGGGTCCCTACGCAGTATTTT. It codes for CATYRVPTQYF.

The V call is TRBV11-2, the J call TRBJ1-1; 9 nucleotides line up with TRBD1. This CDR3 has 17 amino acids. CDR1 and CDR2 from the germline V gene are SGHAT and FQNNGV. V gave up 5 bases and J gave up 2 bases; unmatched junction bases: 12. The CDR3 protein is CASSANRGQKENTEAFF. In nucleotides, the CDR3 is TGTGCCAGCAGCGCGAACAGGGGGCAGAAGGAAAACACTGAAGCTTTCTTT.

This clonotype was counted a single time. The chain couples TRBV7-2 to TRBJ1-1; TRBD1 agrees at 8 bases. CDR1 and CDR2 from the germline V gene are SGHTA and FQGNSA. V lost 2 bases, J lost 3 bases, and 5 bases stayed unmatched. This CDR3 region has 15 residues. The CDR3 bases are TGTGCCAGCAGCTTACAGGGGGCGTGGGACACTGAAGCTTTCTTT. Protein product: CASSLQGAWDTEAFF.

The rearrangement links TRBV4-2 to TRBJ2-1, with a tentative D call TRBD2 (6 bases). This CDR3 has 15 amino acids. V gave up 3 bases and J gave up 8 bases, with 17 bases separating them. Germline loops: CDR1 LGHNA, CDR2 YNFKEQ. This CDR3 is CASSHPQRGGDEQFF. The DNA for the CDR3 is TGTGCCAGCAGCCACCCCCAGAGAGGAGGGGATGAGCAGTTCTTC.

V is TRBV12-3 or TRBV12-4 and J is TRBJ2-2; 7 nucleotides align to TRBD1. V lost 6 bases and J lost 7; bases outside the gene matches: 5. CDR3 length: 13 residues. The chain's CDR3 is CASRGQLSGELFF. CDR3 bases: TGTGCCAGCAGGGGACAGTTAAGCGGGGAGCTGTTTTTT.